The subject of this entry is one TCR beta chain. Its antigen is not known. This clone may be a read error of a much larger clone one base away. This entry is derived from a study of tumor and adjacent non-tumor tissue in lung cancer. At the level of the study: Aged roughly 31 to 76 years, patients included more than nine men and 5 women with stage I to III disease. Overall study results and limits: Higher tumor TCR diversity was associated with shorter survival. In normal lung, the top 100 clones were significantly more dominant than in tumor.

A modified ARM-PCR protocol with three rounds of nested PCR amplified TCRbeta. TCRdb fed the multiplex PCR reads into MiXCR, producing one record per CDR3 protein. In the table there are around 210,000 distinct CDR3 sequences, less than 80% of which are singletons. This CDR3 has 15 residues. With 3 bases clipped from V and 5 bases from J, the junction kept 10 bases outside the gene matches. Germline lookup yields CDR1 SGHNT and CDR2 YYREEE (reference sequence). No cell sorting was done before RNA was extracted from the tissue. This sequence originates from a man aged 55 to 70 with non-small cell lung cancer. Material: lung tumor tissue. The rearrangement joins TRBV5-4 to TRBJ2-5, with 7 bases identical to TRBD2. Here the CDR3 reads CASSSARTRVETQYF. Written as DNA, the CDR3 is TGTGCCAGCAGCTCTGCTAGGACTAGGGTGGAGACCCAGTACTTC.